This paragraph reports one TCR beta chain. This clone was seen just once. Its antigen target is currently unknown. There are no base qualities to consult, and no much larger clone falls within one base. This record comes from a study of OX40 agonist ivuxolimab in advanced cancers. At the level of the whole study: The costimulatory receptor OX40 (CD134) was targeted by ivuxolimab, a fully human IgG2 agonistic monoclonal antibody. Among the roughly 54 dose-escalation patients, some 20 had hepatocellular carcinoma, about 15 melanoma, 9 renal cell carcinoma and 9 head and neck cancer. Partial responses occurred in three dose-escalation patients: two with cutaneous melanoma and one with hepatocellular carcinoma. In the dose-escalation cohort, around 80% of patients were male, and the mean age was 60 years with a range of roughly 23 to 90. Patients were allowed to have had prior anti-PD-1, anti-PD-L1 or anti-CTLA-4 therapy, and around 40% of the dose-escalation patients had previously received checkpoint inhibitors. Intravenous ivuxolimab was administered to patients every 2 weeks at six dose levels: 0.01, 0.1, 0.3, 1.5, 3 and 10 mg/kg. The monotherapy dose-escalation portion (N ≈ 57 patients) of the phase I ivuxolimab trial is reported in the paper. Peripheral TCRbeta sequencing aimed to test whether ivuxolimab altered TCR sequence diversity and caused clonal T-cell expansion.

What the work shows at the level of the full study, not this receptor alone: At doses from 0.1 to 3.0 mg/kg, clonal expansion was seen in both CD4+ and CD8+ blood T cells between baseline and week 6. After ivuxolimab, more expanded clones were found on average in CD8+ T cells than in CD4+ T cells. Which antigens the clonally expanded peripheral T cells were specific for was not determined. Low levels of normalized T-cell clonal expansion were also shown by some nonresponding patients. In the 0.1-3.0 mg/kg groups, partial responders were among the patients with the lowest normalized peripheral clonal expansion, particularly in CD8+ T cells.

V and J are truncated by 0 bases and 5 bases respectively, leaving an intervening sequence of 15 bases. Taken from cysteine to phenylalanine, the CDR3 has 16 residues. CDR3 DNA is the only sequence kept; it has 48 bases, read in frame from the first base. CDR1 and CDR2, looked up from the germline V gene, are MNHEY and SVGAGI. To sequence the TCRbeta CDR3 region, genomic DNA was isolated from the sorted cells. The immunoSEQ Assay was used for sequencing of TCRbeta CDR3 regions. Held by TCRdb, this immuneACCESS table contains in-frame sequences only and omits some clones. Under half of the omission traces to an unresolved V gene where checked; the cause of the rest is unknown. This sample lists 75,000 to 100,000 clones; more than 85% were detected once. 3.4% of the sample rests with the top ten. The trial excluded patients who had a history of autoimmune disease or who were on systemic immunosuppression. Peripheral blood for TCR sequencing was collected from all dose cohorts at baseline, on cycle 4 day 1, and on cycle 7 day 1. Samples were obtained from an open-label, multicenter, first-in-human phase I dose-escalation trial of ivuxolimab. Adults with locally advanced or metastatic head and neck squamous cell, hepatocellular, melanoma or renal cell carcinoma were enrolled in the trial. Before TCR sequencing, CD4+ T cells and CD8+ T cells were sorted from peripheral blood as separate populations.

The sequence derives from an adult with an advanced solid tumor such as melanoma, head and neck, liver or kidney cancer. The chain employs TRBV6-5 and TRBJ2-3; the D gene is perhaps TRBD2, on 6 matching bases. Sequencing used CD4+ or CD8+ T cells sorted from blood, obtained in a trial of the OX40 agonist ivuxolimab. For the CDR3, the sequence is CASSYSTTGVKDTQYF. The nucleotides read TGTGCCAGCAGTTACTCGACGACGGGAGTAAAAGATACGCAGTATTTT.